This T cell receptor beta chain was sequenced for a study of OX40 agonist ivuxolimab in advanced cancers. The CDR3 loop spans 14 amino acids. The germline CDR1 and CDR2 sequences are MNHNY and SVGAGI (reference sequence). J gave up 5 bases and V 6 bases, and 6 bases lay outside the gene matches. Autoimmune disease history or systemic immunosuppression led to patients being barred. Assay: immunoSEQ multiplex PCR; the TCRdb copy retains only in-frame clones and omits some. This table has more than 75,000 clones, roughly 90% appearing once. The chain couples TRBV6-6 to TRBJ1-1; 10 bases line up with TRBD1. The sequence was collected from an adult with an advanced solid tumor such as melanoma, head and neck, liver or kidney cancer. The sample consisted of CD4+ or CD8+ T cells sorted from blood, taken in a trial of the OX40 agonist ivuxolimab. The CDR3 nucleotides are TGTGCCAGCAGCAGACAGGGGGCAAGGACTGAAGCTTTCTTT. As protein: CASSRQGARTEAFF.